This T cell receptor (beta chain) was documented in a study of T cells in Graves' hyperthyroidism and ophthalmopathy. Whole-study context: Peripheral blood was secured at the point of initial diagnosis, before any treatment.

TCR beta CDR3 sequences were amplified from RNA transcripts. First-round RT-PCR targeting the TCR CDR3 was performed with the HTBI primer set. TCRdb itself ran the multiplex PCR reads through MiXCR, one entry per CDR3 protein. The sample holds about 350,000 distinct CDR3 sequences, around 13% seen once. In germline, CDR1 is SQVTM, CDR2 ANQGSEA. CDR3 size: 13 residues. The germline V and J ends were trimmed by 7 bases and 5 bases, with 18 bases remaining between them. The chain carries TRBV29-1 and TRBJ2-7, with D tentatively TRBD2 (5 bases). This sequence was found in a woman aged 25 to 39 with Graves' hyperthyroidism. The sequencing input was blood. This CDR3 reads CSGVGSGIHEQYF. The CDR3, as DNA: TGCAGCGGGGTTGGGAGTGGGATCCACGAGCAGTACTTC.